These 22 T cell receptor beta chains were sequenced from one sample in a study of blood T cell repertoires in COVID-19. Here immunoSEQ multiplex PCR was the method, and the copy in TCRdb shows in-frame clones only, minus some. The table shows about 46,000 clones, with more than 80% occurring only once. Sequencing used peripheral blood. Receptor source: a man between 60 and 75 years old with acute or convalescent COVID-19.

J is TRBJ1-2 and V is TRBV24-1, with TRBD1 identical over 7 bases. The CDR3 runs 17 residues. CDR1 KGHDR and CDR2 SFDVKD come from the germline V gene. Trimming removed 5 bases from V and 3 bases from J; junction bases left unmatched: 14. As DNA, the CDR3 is TGTGCCACCAGTGCCAACAGGGGACCTTATGGGGACTATGGCTACACCTTC. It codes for CATSANRGPYGDYGYTF.

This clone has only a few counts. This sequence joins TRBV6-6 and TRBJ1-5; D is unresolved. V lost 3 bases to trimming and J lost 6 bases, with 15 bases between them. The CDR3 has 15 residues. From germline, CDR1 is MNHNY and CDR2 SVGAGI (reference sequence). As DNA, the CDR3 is TGTGCCAGCAGTTATTCCCCGGGAGGTGGTCAGCCCCAGCATTTT. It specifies CASSYSPGGGQPQHF.

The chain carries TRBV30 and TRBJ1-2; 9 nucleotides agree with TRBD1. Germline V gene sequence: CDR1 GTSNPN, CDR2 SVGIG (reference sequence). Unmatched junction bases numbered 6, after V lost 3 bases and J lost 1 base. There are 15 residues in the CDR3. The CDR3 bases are TGTGCCTGGAGCGGAGACAGGGGGTTTAACTATGGCTACACCTTC. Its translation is CAWSGDRGFNYGYTF.

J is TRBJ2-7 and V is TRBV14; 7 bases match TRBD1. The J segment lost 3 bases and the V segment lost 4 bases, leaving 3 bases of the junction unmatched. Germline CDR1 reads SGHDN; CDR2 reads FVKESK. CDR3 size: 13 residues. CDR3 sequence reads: CASSPTGSYEQYF. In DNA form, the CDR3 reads TGTGCCAGCAGCCCGACAGGGAGCTACGAGCAGTACTTC.

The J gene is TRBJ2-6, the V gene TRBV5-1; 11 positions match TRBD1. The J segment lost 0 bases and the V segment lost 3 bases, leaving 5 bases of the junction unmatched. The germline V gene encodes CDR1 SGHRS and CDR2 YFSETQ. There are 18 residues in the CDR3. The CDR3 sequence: CASSSPGQGDSGANVLTF. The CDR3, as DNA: TGCGCCAGCAGCTCTCCGGGACAGGGGGACTCTGGGGCCAACGTCCTGACTTTC.

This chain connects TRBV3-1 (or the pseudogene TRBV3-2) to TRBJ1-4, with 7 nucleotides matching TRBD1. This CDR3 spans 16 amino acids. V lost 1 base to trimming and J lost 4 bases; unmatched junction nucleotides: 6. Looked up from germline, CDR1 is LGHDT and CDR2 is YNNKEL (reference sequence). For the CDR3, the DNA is TGTGCCAGCAGCCAAGTCGTACAGGGGAATAATGAAAAACTGTTTTTT. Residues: CASSQVVQGNNEKLFF.

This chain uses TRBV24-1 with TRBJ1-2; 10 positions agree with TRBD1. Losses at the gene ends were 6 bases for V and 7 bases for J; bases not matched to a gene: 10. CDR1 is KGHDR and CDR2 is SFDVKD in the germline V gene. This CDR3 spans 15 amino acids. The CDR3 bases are TGTGCCACCAGTCCTAGGGGGACAGGGGCACCTGGCTACACCTTC. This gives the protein CATSPRGTGAPGYTF.

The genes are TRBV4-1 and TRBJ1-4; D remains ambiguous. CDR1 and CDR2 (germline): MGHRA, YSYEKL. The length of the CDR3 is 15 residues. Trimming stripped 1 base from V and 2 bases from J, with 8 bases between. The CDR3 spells CASSQVQVTNEKLFF. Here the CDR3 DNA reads TGCGCCAGCAGCCAAGTCCAGGTCACTAATGAAAAACTGTTTTTT.

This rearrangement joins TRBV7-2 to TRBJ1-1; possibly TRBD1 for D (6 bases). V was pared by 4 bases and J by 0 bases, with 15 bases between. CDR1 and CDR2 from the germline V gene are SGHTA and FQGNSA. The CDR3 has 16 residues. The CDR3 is CASSSRRGAMNTEAFF. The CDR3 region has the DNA TGTGCCAGCAGCTCACGACGGGGGGCTATGAACACTGAAGCTTTCTTT.

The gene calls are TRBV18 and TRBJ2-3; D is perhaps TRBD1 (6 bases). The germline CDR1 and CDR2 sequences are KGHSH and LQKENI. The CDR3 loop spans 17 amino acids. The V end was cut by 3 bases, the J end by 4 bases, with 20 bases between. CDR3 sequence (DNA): TGTGCCAGCTCACCGAAAACGGACAGTCCTCCCGCAGATACGCAGTATTTT. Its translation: CASSPKTDSPPADTQYF.

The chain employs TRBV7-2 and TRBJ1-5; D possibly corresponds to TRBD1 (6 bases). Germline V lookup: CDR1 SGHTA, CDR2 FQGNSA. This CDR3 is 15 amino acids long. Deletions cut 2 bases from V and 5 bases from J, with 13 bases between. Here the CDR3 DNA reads TGTGCCAGCAGCTTAACGCCAGGGGCAGATCAGCCCCAGCATTTT. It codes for CASSLTPGADQPQHF.

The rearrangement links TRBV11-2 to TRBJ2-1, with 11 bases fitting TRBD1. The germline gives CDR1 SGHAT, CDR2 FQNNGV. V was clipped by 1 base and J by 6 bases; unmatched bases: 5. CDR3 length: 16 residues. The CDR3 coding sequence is TGTGCCAGCAGCTTAGCTGGGACAGGGGGGGGCAATGAGCAGTTCTTC. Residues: CASSLAGTGGGNEQFF.

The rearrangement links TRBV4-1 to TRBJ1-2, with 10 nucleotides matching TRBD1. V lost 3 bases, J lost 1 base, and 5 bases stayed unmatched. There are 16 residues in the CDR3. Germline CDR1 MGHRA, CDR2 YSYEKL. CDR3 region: CASSHGGQGGNYGYTF. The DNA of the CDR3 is TGCGCCAGCAGCCACGGTGGACAGGGGGGTAACTATGGCTACACCTTC.

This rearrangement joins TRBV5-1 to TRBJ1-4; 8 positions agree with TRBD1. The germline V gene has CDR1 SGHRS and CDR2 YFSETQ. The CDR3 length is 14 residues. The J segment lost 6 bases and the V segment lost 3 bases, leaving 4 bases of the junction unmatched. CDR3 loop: CASSSGGADEKLFF. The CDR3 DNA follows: TGCGCCAGCAGCTCAGGGGGCGCCGATGAAAAACTGTTTTTT.

The CDR3 coding sequence is TGTGCCTGGAGTGTACGAGGGTTGGCAACTGAAGCTTTCTTT. Translating it yields CAWSVRGLATEAFF. V gene TRBV30 combines with J gene TRBJ1-1; D uncertain. The CDR3 sequence is 14 residues long. V was shortened by 0 bases and J by 5 bases, with 13 bases between the two germline ends. Germline loops: CDR1 GTSNPN, CDR2 SVGIG (reference sequence).

The DNA for the CDR3 is TGTGCCAGCAGCAAGGATGCAGGGGGTGGCTATGGCTACACCTTC. Translated, it gives CASSKDAGGGYGYTF. The chain has TRBV5-4 and TRBJ1-2; 7 nucleotides align to TRBD1. CDR1 SGHNT and CDR2 YYREEE come from the germline V gene (reference sequence). The CDR3 has 15 residues. The trim removed 4 bases at V and 4 bases at J, leaving 10 bases unmatched.

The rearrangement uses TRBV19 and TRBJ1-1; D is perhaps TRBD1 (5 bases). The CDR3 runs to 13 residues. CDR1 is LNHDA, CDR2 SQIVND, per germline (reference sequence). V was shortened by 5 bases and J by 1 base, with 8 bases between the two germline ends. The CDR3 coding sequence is TGTGCCAGTAGTGGGCAGGGGAACACTGAAGCTTTCTTT. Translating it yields CASSGQGNTEAFF.

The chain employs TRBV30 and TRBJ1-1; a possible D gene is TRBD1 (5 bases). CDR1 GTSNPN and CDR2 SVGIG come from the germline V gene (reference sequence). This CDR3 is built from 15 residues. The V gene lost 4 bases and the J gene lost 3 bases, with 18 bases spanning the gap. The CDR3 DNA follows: TGTGCCTGGACTCGGAAGGGACTAGGGGACACTGAAGCTTTCTTT. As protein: CAWTRKGLGDTEAFF. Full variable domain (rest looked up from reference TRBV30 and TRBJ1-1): SQTIHQWPATLVQPVGSPLSLECTVEGTSNPNLYWYRQAAGRGLQLLFYSVGIGQISSEVPQNLSASRPQDRQFILSSKKLLLSDSGFYLCAWTRKGLGDTEAFFGQGTRLTVV.

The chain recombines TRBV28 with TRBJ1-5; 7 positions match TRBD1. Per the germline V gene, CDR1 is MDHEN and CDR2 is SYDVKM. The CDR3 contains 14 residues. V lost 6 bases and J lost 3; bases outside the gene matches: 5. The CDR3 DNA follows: TGTGCCAGCAGCACGGGACAGCACAATCAGCCCCAGCATTTT. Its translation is CASSTGQHNQPQHF.

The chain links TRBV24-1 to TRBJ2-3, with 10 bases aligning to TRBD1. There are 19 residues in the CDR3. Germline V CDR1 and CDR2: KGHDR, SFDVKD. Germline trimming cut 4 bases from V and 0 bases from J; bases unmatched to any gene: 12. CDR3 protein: CATSDAPGQGLTSTDTQYF. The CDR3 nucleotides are TGTGCCACCAGTGACGCTCCGGGACAGGGGCTTACTAGCACAGATACGCAGTATTTT.

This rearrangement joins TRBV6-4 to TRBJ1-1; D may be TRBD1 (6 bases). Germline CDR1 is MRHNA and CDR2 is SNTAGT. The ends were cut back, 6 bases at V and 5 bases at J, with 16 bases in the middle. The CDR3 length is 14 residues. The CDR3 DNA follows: TGTGCCAGCAGCTATAGCAGGGGCTCGACTGAAGCTTTCTTT. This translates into CASSYSRGSTEAFF.

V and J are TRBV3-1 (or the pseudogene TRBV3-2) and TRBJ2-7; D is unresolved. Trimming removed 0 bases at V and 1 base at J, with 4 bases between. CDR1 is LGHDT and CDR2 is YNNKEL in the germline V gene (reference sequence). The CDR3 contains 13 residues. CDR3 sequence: CASSQDHSYEQYF. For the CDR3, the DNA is TGTGCCAGCAGCCAAGATCATTCCTACGAGCAGTACTTC.